This T cell receptor (beta chain) is drawn from a study of CD8+ T cells in alopecia areata. Sequencing templates came from extracted RNA that was reverse transcribed into cDNA. The assay was immunoSEQ multiplex PCR, and TCRdb's table has in-frame clones only and misses some. Sampling found 200,000 to 300,000 clones, none seen once. Study outcomes and limitations: Researchers report lesional scalp, most notably alopecia totalis/universalis, outstripped normal scalp in clonality. Possibly as an HLA-related effect, TCR sharing across patients appeared less clear than in mice.

This clone was seen more than once but under ten times. Its specificity is not known. The gene names here belong to mouse. Read data end 4 residues before the CDR3 end; the end is taken from the germline J gene. Looked up from germline, CDR1 is NSHNY and CDR2 is SYGAGN. Trimming cost V 3 bases and J 6 bases; bases outside gene matches: 7. The CDR3 spans 15 residues. Sorting of pooled cutaneous lymph node cells used CD4, CD8alpha, NKG2D, NKG2ACE and other markers. What was sequenced was CD4+ T cells sorted from a lymph node. This TCR derives from a C3H/HeJ mouse with alopecia areata. MHC haplotype here: H2-k. V gene TRBV13-1 combines with J gene TRBJ2-2; TRBD2 aligns across 8 bases. The sequenced part of the CDR3 DNA is TGTGCCAGCAGTGCTGGGGGGCCCCCTCCCGGG. Amino acid sequence: CASSAGGPPPG. The whole CDR3 protein is CASSAGGPPPGQLYF.